The 32 T cell receptor beta chains below all came from one sample that was sequenced in a study of cytomegalovirus exposure and HLA in healthy donors. Both 60 Vbeta primers and 13 Jbeta primers went into the PCR. Clones were sequenced by immunoSEQ multiplex PCR, and TCRdb holds only the in-frame ones, with some missing. The repertoire table contains fewer than 100,000 clones. The sample was PBMCs. Source of these receptors: a man in his forties or fifties in good health and CMV-seronegative.

This chain connects TRBV30 to TRBJ1-4; D remains ambiguous. CDR3 length: 12 amino acids. The V and J ends lost 4 bases and 5 bases respectively, with 8 bases between them. Germline CDR1 GTSNPN, CDR2 SVGIG (reference sequence). The CDR3 sequence is CAWTGENEKLFF. As DNA, the CDR3 is TGTGCCTGGACCGGGGAAAATGAAAAACTGTTTTTT.

The CDR3 DNA follows: TGTGCCAGCAGTTCCCGGACAGGCGCCTACGAGCAGTACTTC. Encoded protein: CASSSRTGAYEQYF. This chain joins TRBV27 and TRBJ2-7, with 7 bases fitting TRBD1. J was trimmed by 2 bases and V by 4 bases; bases with no gene match: 5. The CDR3 loop spans 14 amino acids. Per germline, CDR1 MNHEY and CDR2 SMNVEV (reference sequence).

This rearrangement joins TRBV2 to TRBJ1-5, with 9 bases fitting TRBD1. V was clipped by 5 bases and J by 5 bases; unmatched bases: 7. This CDR3 region has 15 residues. Germline-derived CDR1 and CDR2 are SNHLY and FYNNEI. CDR3 DNA sequence: TGTGCCAGCAGTCAAACGGGACAGGGTCATCAGCCCCAGCATTTT. Amino acids: CASSQTGQGHQPQHF.

This sequence joins TRBV7-2 and TRBJ2-5, with no clear D. V lost 1 base to trimming and J lost 2 bases, with 2 bases between them. The length of the CDR3 is 12 residues. Germline assignment: CDR1 SGHTA and CDR2 FQGNSA. The CDR3 sequence: CASSLVQETQYF. CDR3 coding DNA: TGTGCCAGCAGCTTAGTACAAGAGACCCAGTACTTC.

V gene TRBV13 combines with J gene TRBJ1-2; a weak D match, TRBD1 (5 bases). V shed 2 bases and J shed 2 bases, with 6 bases lying between them. This CDR3 contains 13 residues. Looked up from germline, CDR1 is PRHDT and CDR2 is FYEKMQ (reference sequence). This CDR3 reads CASSLSGNYGYTF. CDR3 coding DNA: TGTGCCAGCAGCTTATCAGGGAACTATGGCTACACCTTC.

In DNA form, the CDR3 reads TGTGCCAGCAGCCACGGGGTTTCCTCCTACGAGCAGTACTTC. Translating it yields CASSHGVSSYEQYF. The genes are TRBV9 and TRBJ2-7, with TRBD2 as a possible D gene (5 bases). The CDR3 has 14 residues. V was shortened by 4 bases and J by 0 bases, with 11 bases between the two germline ends. CDR1 is SGDLS and CDR2 is YYNGEE in the germline V gene. Full variable domain (rest looked up from reference TRBV9 and TRBJ2-7): DSGVTQTPKHLITATGQRVTLRCSPRSGDLSVYWYQQSLDQGLQFLIQYYNGEERAKGNILERFSAQQFPDLHSELNLSSLELGDSALYFCASSHGVSSYEQYFGPGTRLTVT.

The chain employs TRBV19 and TRBJ1-2; 7 bases line up with TRBD1. Trimming at V came to 2 bases and at J to 0 bases, leaving 3 bases not matched to a gene. CDR1 is LNHDA, CDR2 SQIVND, per germline (reference sequence). CDR3 size: 15 residues. CDR3 nucleotides: TGTGCCAGTAGTATAAGACAGGGAACTAACTATGGCTACACCTTC. Translated: CASSIRQGTNYGYTF.

The chain has TRBV10-3 and TRBJ1-6; D may be TRBD1 (5 bases). The CDR3 is 12 residues long. Trimming removed 10 bases at V and 7 bases at J, with 11 bases between. Germline CDR1 reads ENHRY; CDR2 reads SYGVKD. The CDR3 bases are TGTGCCAACGCAGGGATAAATTCACCCCTCCACTTT. Translated: CANAGINSPLHF.

The chain uses TRBV5-1 and TRBJ2-5, with 7 bases matching TRBD2. Trimming cost V 0 bases and J 2 bases; bases outside gene matches: 7. The length of the CDR3 is 16 residues. Germline V CDR1 and CDR2: SGHRS, YFSETQ. CDR3 nucleotide sequence: TGCGCCAGCAGCTTGGGGGGTCTAGCGGCGCAAGAGACCCAGTACTTC. Amino acids: CASSLGGLAAQETQYF.

This chain joins TRBV10-3 and TRBJ2-7; 8 bases are a match to TRBD2. The J segment lost 2 bases and the V segment lost 5 bases, leaving 5 bases of the junction unmatched. Germline CDR1 and CDR2: ENHRY and SYGVKD. This CDR3 has 14 amino acids. DNA of the CDR3: TGTGCCATCAGTTCAGCGGGGGAGACCTACGAGCAGTACTTC. Translation gives CAISSAGETYEQYF.

J is TRBJ1-6 and V is TRBV28; no firm D call. Germline-derived CDR1 and CDR2 are MDHEN and SYDVKM. V was clipped by 3 bases and J by 7 bases, with 4 bases between them. The CDR3 sequence is 12 residues long. CDR3: CASSFLNSPLHF. The CDR3 bases are TGTGCCAGCAGTTTTTTAAATTCACCCCTCCACTTT. Filled out from reference TRBV28 and TRBJ1-6, the complete variable domain reads DVKVTQSSRYLVKRTGEKVFLECVQDMDHENMFWYRQDPGLGLRLIYFSYDVKMKEKGDIPEGYSVSREKKERFSLILESASTNQTSMYLCASSFLNSPLHFGNGTRLTVT.

As concerns this clone: Other nucleotide sequences from this sample produce the same CDR3. V and J are TRBV4-1 and TRBJ1-5, with a weak D call TRBD1 (6 bases). The V end was cut by 3 bases, the J end by 2 bases, with 11 bases between. The CDR3 has 15 residues. Germline V CDR1 and CDR2: MGHRA, YSYEKL. The DNA for the CDR3 is TGCGCCAGCAGCCAGCAGGGGCACGGCAATCAGCCCCAGCATTTT. This codes for CASSQQGHGNQPQHF.

The rearrangement joins TRBV2 to TRBJ2-7; TRBD2 might be the D (7 bases). Germline V CDR1 and CDR2: SNHLY, FYNNEI. This CDR3 contains 18 residues. V lost 2 bases to trimming and J lost 3 bases, with 23 bases between them. CDR3 loop: CASSEMGVGGGIGYEQYF. CDR3 nucleotide sequence: TGTGCCAGCAGTGAAATGGGAGTAGGGGGAGGGATAGGCTACGAGCAGTACTTC.

The chain combines TRBV6-5 with TRBJ2-7; 9 nucleotides align to TRBD1. Germline V gene lookup returns CDR1 MNHEY and CDR2 SVGAGI. The trim removed 0 bases at V and 6 bases at J, leaving 6 bases unmatched. The CDR3 sequence is 15 residues long. DNA for the CDR3: TGTGCCAGCAGTTACTCTCCGGGACAGGGTTCCGAGCAGTACTTC. It encodes CASSYSPGQGSEQYF.

The rearrangement joins TRBV5-6 to TRBJ1-2; D possibly corresponds to TRBD1 (6 bases). Between the trimmed V and J ends, which lost 1 base and 2 bases, there was a span of 9 bases. In germline, CDR1 is SGHDT, CDR2 YYEEEE. CDR3 length: 14 residues. CDR3 nucleotide sequence: TGTGCCAGCAGCTTGACAGGGAACAACTATGGCTACACCTTC. It is translated as CASSLTGNNYGYTF.

V usage is TRBV2 and J usage is TRBJ2-5, with 7 nucleotides matching TRBD1. Germline CDR1 and CDR2: SNHLY and FYNNEI. The J segment lost 4 bases and the V segment lost 5 bases, leaving 7 bases of the junction unmatched. The CDR3 consists of 14 residues. Here the CDR3 reads CASSQQGPAETQYF. The CDR3 DNA is TGTGCCAGCAGTCAACAGGGGCCCGCAGAGACCCAGTACTTC.

J is TRBJ1-2 and V is TRBV7-8; 9 bases fit TRBD1. There are 15 residues in the CDR3. The germline V gene encodes CDR1 SGHVS and CDR2 FQNEAQ. V dropped 1 base and J dropped 3; count of bases not matched to a gene: 3. In DNA, the CDR3 is TGTGCCAGCAGCTTAGGAAGGACAGGGGACTATGGCTACACCTTC. This codes for CASSLGRTGDYGYTF.

As regards this clone: Other DNA variants within this sample encode the same CDR3. V and J are TRBV6-5 and TRBJ1-2; TRBD1 matches 7 bases. The CDR3 totals 12 residues. Per germline, CDR1 MNHEY and CDR2 SVGAGI. J was trimmed by 4 bases and V by 5 bases; bases with no gene match: 1. CDR3 loop: CASSRQGYGYTF. The CDR3 region has the DNA TGTGCCAGCAGTCGACAGGGCTATGGCTACACCTTC.

The chain is built from TRBV7-6 and TRBJ2-5, with 12 bases matching TRBD1. CDR1 and CDR2 (germline): SGHVS, FNYEAQ. Trimming at V came to 5 bases and at J to 5 bases, leaving 12 bases not matched to a gene. This CDR3 spans 17 amino acids. DNA for the CDR3: TGTGCCAGCAGCATCCGCGCCGGGACAGGGGGCGGTGAGACCCAGTACTTC. It translates to CASSIRAGTGGGETQYF.

The rearrangement joins TRBV9 to TRBJ1-6; 7 bases are shared with TRBD1. The CDR3 covers 18 residues. Trimming cost V 3 bases and J 3 bases; bases outside gene matches: 12. The germline V gene has CDR1 SGDLS and CDR2 YYNGEE. The CDR3 sequence: CASSAHLSGTDYNSPLHF. As DNA, the CDR3 is TGTGCCAGCAGCGCCCACCTATCCGGGACAGACTATAATTCACCCCTCCACTTT.

The V gene is TRBV27, the J gene TRBJ2-7; no definite D call. The germline CDR1 and CDR2 sequences are MNHEY and SMNVEV (reference sequence). V shed 3 bases and J shed 6 bases, with 15 bases lying between them. This CDR3 region has 14 residues. The CDR3 DNA reads as TGTGCCAGCAGTTTTCTTGCCCGCGCATCCGAGCAGTACTTC. Translation gives CASSFLARASEQYF.

The chain joins TRBV6-5 to TRBJ2-7; a possible D gene is TRBD2 (6 bases). Looked up from germline, CDR1 is MNHEY and CDR2 is SVGAGI. The ends were cut back, 0 bases at V and 0 bases at J, with 9 bases in the middle. The CDR3 extends over 15 amino acids. CDR3 sequence reads: CASSYSAGSSYEQYF. Written as DNA, the CDR3 is TGTGCCAGCAGTTACTCAGCCGGGAGCTCCTACGAGCAGTACTTC.

V is TRBV5-8 and J is TRBJ1-1, with 8 nucleotides matching TRBD1. After removal of 0 bases from V and 4 bases from J, the junction contained 11 bases not matched to a gene. CDR1 is SGHTS and CDR2 is YDEGEE in the germline V gene. This CDR3 is 17 amino acids long. CDR3: CASSLAGWSTGVTEAFF. The CDR3 region has the DNA TGTGCCAGCAGCTTGGCCGGATGGTCGACAGGGGTCACTGAAGCTTTCTTT. Variable domain in full (rest from reference TRBV5-8 and TRBJ1-1): EAGVTQSPTHLIKTRGQQATLRCSPISGHTSVYWYQQALGLGLQFLLWYDEGEERNRGNFPPRFSGRQFPNYSSELNVNALELEDSALYLCASSLAGWSTGVTEAFFGQGTRLTVV.

This chain connects TRBV27 to TRBJ1-5; D perhaps matches TRBD1 (6 bases). V lost 2 bases and J 4 bases, leaving 6 bases between the germline ends. CDR3 length equals 13 residues. The germline V gene encodes CDR1 MNHEY and CDR2 SMNVEV (reference sequence). The CDR3 reads CASSLDRNQPQHF. CDR3 bases: TGTGCCAGCAGTTTAGACAGGAATCAGCCCCAGCATTTT.

The V gene is TRBV6-5, the J gene TRBJ2-7, with 9 bases identical to TRBD1. Looked up from germline, CDR1 is MNHEY and CDR2 is SVGAGI. Trimming took 3 bases from V and 4 from J; bases not matched to a gene: 7. This CDR3 has 15 amino acids. The CDR3 bases are TGTGCCAGCAGTTATGCCTACAGGGGGCAATACGAGCAGTACTTC. This sequence encodes CASSYAYRGQYEQYF.

J is TRBJ1-6 and V is TRBV4-2; D unclear. Germline V lookup: CDR1 LGHNA, CDR2 YNFKEQ. There are 14 residues in the CDR3. Trimming took off 1 base at V and 6 bases at J, with 7 bases between the two ends. CDR3 DNA: TGTGCCAGCAGCCAAGGCAGGATTAATTCACCCCTCCACTTT. Amino acid sequence: CASSQGRINSPLHF.

This sequence joins TRBV13 and TRBJ2-2; possibly TRBD2 for D (5 bases). Trimming removed 1 base from V and 6 bases from J, with 6 bases in between. Germline-derived CDR1 and CDR2 are PRHDT and FYEKMQ (reference sequence). The CDR3 is made up of 13 amino acids. In DNA form, the CDR3 reads TGTGCCAGCAGCTTAGCGGGGTCCGGGGAGCTGTTTTTT. Translating gives CASSLAGSGELFF. Filled out from reference TRBV13 and TRBJ2-2, the complete variable domain reads AAGVIQSPRHLIKEKRETATLKCYPIPRHDTVYWYQQGPGQDPQFLISFYEKMQSDKGSIPDRFSAQQFSDYHSELNMSSLELGDSALYFCASSLAGSGELFFGEGSRLTVL.

The chain combines TRBV7-9 with TRBJ1-5, with TRBD1 as a possible D gene (5 bases). Trimming removed 1 base from V and 2 bases from J, with 9 bases in between. Germline V gene lookup returns CDR1 SEHNR and CDR2 FQNEAQ (reference sequence). This CDR3 has 15 residues. The CDR3 reads CASSLVGAGNQPQHF. CDR3 DNA: TGTGCCAGCAGCTTAGTAGGGGCCGGCAATCAGCCCCAGCATTTT.

The chain uses TRBV7-3 and TRBJ1-2; tentatively, D is TRBD1 (5 bases). This CDR3 comprises 15 residues. Trimming removed 0 bases at V and 7 bases at J, with 15 bases between. Germline CDR1 SGHTA, CDR2 FQGTGA. CDR3: CASSLTAGHSSGYTF. CDR3 coding DNA: TGTGCCAGCAGCTTAACGGCAGGACACTCATCTGGCTACACCTTC.

The chain uses TRBV5-1 and TRBJ2-7; maybe TRBD2 (6 bases). The ends were cut back, 2 bases at V and 2 bases at J, with 11 bases in the middle. This CDR3 has 14 residues. In germline, CDR1 is SGHRS, CDR2 YFSETQ. DNA for the CDR3: TGCGCCAGCAGCTTATCCCGACTAGCCTACGAGCAGTACTTC. The encoded protein is CASSLSRLAYEQYF.

The V call is TRBV6-1, the J call TRBJ2-1; the match to TRBD1 covers 7 bases. V was clipped by 1 base and J by 6 bases; unmatched bases: 15. Germline CDR1 MNHNS, CDR2 SASEGT. The CDR3 contains 18 residues. The CDR3 region has the DNA TGTGCCAGCAGTGAAGGGGCCGGGACAGTATATGGGACCAATGAGCAGTTCTTC. Translation: CASSEGAGTVYGTNEQFF.

This chain joins TRBV5-1 and TRBJ1-1; D call uncertain. V shed 0 bases and J shed 5 bases, with 14 bases lying between them. The length of the CDR3 is 15 residues. Germline lookup yields CDR1 SGHRS and CDR2 YFSETQ. CDR3 sequence: CASSLETGRGTEAFF. The CDR3 bases are TGCGCCAGCAGCTTGGAAACTGGGCGTGGGACTGAAGCTTTCTTT.